This TCR beta chain was sequenced for a study of blood T cell repertoires in COVID-19. The wider study: Both acute and convalescent COVID-19 samples were obtained from the United States, Italy and Spain. Sources were T cells, B-cell-depleted T cells, or PBMCs; the material itself was cDNA or gDNA.

Germline V gene lookup returns CDR1 SNHLY and CDR2 FYNNEI. V was pared by 10 bases and J by 6 bases, with 13 bases between. The CDR3 contains 11 residues. The method was immunoSEQ multiplex PCR; TCRdb's version includes in-frame clones alone and lacks a portion of them. The sample yields approximately 200,000 clones, under 90% seen once. This clone has only a few counts. What was sequenced was peripheral blood. The TCR was taken from an elderly woman with COVID-19, enrolled during active disease. The chain carries TRBV2 and TRBJ2-7; D gene unclear. The DNA of the CDR3 is TGTGCCATCCCTAGTCACGGCGAGCAGTACGTC. Its protein is CAIPSHGEQYV.